This paragraph reports one T cell receptor (beta chain). The specificity of this receptor is unknown. It has no much larger one-base neighbor in the sample; base qualities were not kept. The data originate from a study of T cell repertoires in cytomegalovirus infection (dated by TCRdb to about 2019). General notes on the study: Peptide stimulations targeted recently identified HLA-C-restricted CMV epitopes, whose presentation resists viral immunomodulation, together with well-studied HLA-B-restricted epitopes. The HLA type of each donor mattered for the analysis, because public TCR beta signatures pointed to carriage of CMV infection along with the matching HLA type.

General study outcomes and caveats: The ex vivo response was dominated by HLA-C-restricted CMV-specific TCR beta clonotypes, which also provided the single most frequent clonotype in two of eight donors. Cumulative frequency of public TCR beta family members discriminated carriers of CMV infection plus the relevant HLA type in this cohort and an independent 352-donor cohort.

From its cysteine to its phenylalanine, the CDR3 spans 15 amino acids. Only the CDR3 DNA is retained, 45 bases long and in frame from the first base. Trimming accounts for 4 bases at V and 4 bases at J, while the number of junction bases matched to no gene is 5. Via the germline V gene (reference sequence), CDR1 is SEHNR and CDR2 FQNEAQ. The sequencing machine was an Illumina HiSeq 1500. TCRdb reanalyzed the raw reads on its own, using fastp at Q25 for trimming and MiXCR for clone calling, and kept in-frame beta chains. Rows are unified per CDR3 protein, each entry keeping the most common DNA and genes. In all, the sample holds about half a million distinct CDR3 sequences, and roughly a third of those were seen once. Under 20% of the sample goes to the ten largest clones. The treatment or condition label, read with the paper, signifies: in vitro stimulation with specific CMV peptide epitopes to enrich CMV-specific T cells.

The clonotype originates from a human donor in good health (CMV status not recorded). Some clones in this sample may be carry-over from other donors' samples. The sample consisted of cultured PBMCs, taken from culture after CMV antigen stimulation. The rearranged chain carries TRBV7-9 and TRBJ2-1; 9 central bases correspond to TRBD2. The base sequence is TGTGCCAGCAGCTACATAGCGGGAGAGTACAATGAGCAGTTCTTC. Its protein is CASSYIAGEYNEQFF.